This TCR beta chain was identified during a study of blood T cell repertoires in COVID-19. Study processing details: Nucleated cell number was recorded as an estimate derived from reference gene primer amplification. Produced via immunoSEQ multiplex PCR; TCRdb's table is partial and in-frame only. V and J calls and clone size are as listed in that table; D and trimming were resolved from the DNA. The sample lists 150,000 to 200,000 clones; about 78% were seen once. CDR1 and CDR2 (germline): SGHTA, FQGNSA. V gave up 6 bases and J gave up 0 bases, with 12 bases separating them. The CDR3 has 14 residues. Participants' own reports of clinical history determined their cohort assignment.

The sequencing sample was made of PBMCs or T cells enriched from blood (not recorded which). The receptor's source is a woman in her 50s who had recovered from COVID-19. V is TRBV7-2 and J is TRBJ2-7; D unclear. CDR3 DNA: TGTGCCAGCAGTTGGAGTAGGAGCTCCTACGAGCAGTACTTC. Amino acid sequence: CASSWSRSSYEQYF.